The 10 T cell receptor beta chains in this list originate from one sample, sequenced in a study of Graves' ophthalmopathy and Graves' hyperthyroidism. RNA transcripts served as template for amplifying TCR beta CDR3 sequences. Amplification began with first-round RT-PCR using HTBI primers, then second-round multiplex PCR was performed. TCRdb recomputed calls from the multiplex PCR reads with MiXCR, one row per CDR3 protein. Among more than 1,000,000 distinct CDR3 sequences listed, 35% to 40% were seen once. The sample consisted of peripheral blood or thyroid tissue (not recorded which). These receptors were obtained from an adult man with Graves' hyperthyroidism.

In its sample, this clonotype was seen once. V and J are TRBV7-2 and TRBJ2-2; 11 nucleotides align to TRBD2. Per the germline V gene, CDR1 is SGHTA and CDR2 is FQGNSA. This CDR3 region has 18 residues. Germline trimming cut 7 bases from V and 1 base from J; bases unmatched to any gene: 11. The CDR3 spells CASIGILAGGMNTGELFF. DNA of the CDR3: TGTGCCAGCATCGGAATTTTAGCGGGGGGGATGAACACCGGGGAGCTGTTTTTT. Supplemented by reference TRBV7-2 and TRBJ2-2, the full variable domain reads GAGVSQSPSNKVTEKGKDVELRCDPISGHTALYWYRQSLGQGLEFLIYFQGNSAPDKSGLPSDRFSAERTGGSVSTLTIQRTQQEDSAVYLCASIGILAGGMNTGELFFGEGSRLTVL.

CDR3 in DNA: TGCAGCGTCAAAACCACCGGGAGAAACTATGGCTACACCTTC. This gives the protein CSVKTTGRNYGYTF. The J gene is TRBJ1-2, the V gene TRBV29-1; unclear D gene. V was pared by 6 bases and J by 2 bases, with 16 bases between. Germline lookup yields CDR1 SQVTM and CDR2 ANQGSEA. The CDR3 is made up of 14 amino acids.

This clonotype was seen more than once but under ten times. The CDR3 is CASSFSPARGSGETQYF. CDR3 coding DNA: TGTGCCAGCAGTTTCTCCCCTGCCCGGGGCTCCGGGGAGACCCAGTACTTC. This rearrangement joins TRBV6-6 to TRBJ2-5; D possibly matches TRBD1 or TRBD2 (5 bases each). CDR3 length equals 17 residues. Per the germline V gene, CDR1 is MNHNY and CDR2 is SVGAGI (reference sequence). Trimming took off 4 bases at V and 5 bases at J, with 23 bases between the two ends.

The chain has TRBV6-5 and TRBJ2-7, with 9 bases identical to TRBD1. CDR1 and CDR2 from the germline V gene are MNHEY and SVGAGI. The CDR3 loop spans 15 amino acids. Unmatched junction bases numbered 9, after V lost 8 bases and J lost 1 base. CDR3 sequence: CASEPGTGYSYEQYF. The CDR3 DNA sequence: TGTGCCAGCGAACCTGGGACAGGGTATTCCTACGAGCAGTACTTC.

This clonotype was counted ten times or more. This sequence joins TRBV24-1 and TRBJ2-7, with D possibly TRBD1 on 6 matching bases. V lost 0 bases to trimming and J lost 2 bases, with 16 bases between them. This CDR3 region has 17 residues. Germline-derived CDR1 and CDR2 are KGHDR and SFDVKD. This CDR3 reads CATSDLFFDRSPYEQYF. CDR3 DNA: TGTGCCACCAGTGATTTGTTCTTTGACAGGAGCCCCTACGAGCAGTACTTC.

Concerning this clonotype: Given a much more abundant clone one base away, this may be a read error. The chain employs TRBV5-1 and TRBJ2-2, with TRBD2 as a possible D gene (6 bases). CDR3 length: 15 residues. V lost 4 bases and J lost 3, with 13 bases in between. Germline values: CDR1 SGHRS, CDR2 YFSETQ. CDR3 sequence (DNA): TGCGCCAGCAGCCCGGCGGAGGGACACACCGGGGAGCTGTTTTTT. As protein: CASSPAEGHTGELFF.

Of note for this clonotype: One base away lies a much larger clone, so this may be a sequencing read error. The chain recombines TRBV28 with TRBJ1-2, with 8 bases that match TRBD1. The CDR3 spans 14 residues. Germline CDR1 MDHEN, CDR2 SYDVKM. V shed 5 bases and J 3 bases; nucleotides not matched to a gene: 5. The CDR3 here is CASSPWTGYYGYTF. In nucleotides, the CDR3 is TGTGCCAGCAGTCCCTGGACAGGGTACTATGGCTACACCTTC.

This clonotype has ten or more counts. The chain has TRBV6-5 and TRBJ1-2; D is undetermined. The CDR3 totals 14 residues. CDR1 is MNHEY and CDR2 is SVGAGI in the germline V gene. V was pared by 2 bases and J by 7 bases, with 14 bases between. The CDR3, as DNA: TGTGCCAGCAGTTACAACAGTCGCCGGGGTGGCTACACCTTC. Its translation is CASSYNSRRGGYTF.

As concerns this clonotype: One end of the junction varies from germline; a read error may be responsible. In nucleotides, the CDR3 is TGTGTCAGCAACTTACAAACTAACTATGGCTACACCTTC. Translated, it gives CVSNLQTNYGYTF. This sequence joins TRBV2 and TRBJ1-2, with D unresolved. Per the germline V gene, CDR1 is SNHLY and CDR2 is FYNNEI. The CDR3 extends over 13 amino acids.

The J gene is TRBJ1-1, the V gene TRBV10-3, with D hard to call. There are 14 residues in the CDR3. V lost 10 bases and J lost 6, with 21 bases in between. Germline V gene lookup returns CDR1 ENHRY and CDR2 SYGVKD. The CDR3 DNA sequence: TGTGCCAGTCTAAGGGCCCCAGCATCGGCTGAAGCTTTCTTT. Encoded protein: CASLRAPASAEAFF.